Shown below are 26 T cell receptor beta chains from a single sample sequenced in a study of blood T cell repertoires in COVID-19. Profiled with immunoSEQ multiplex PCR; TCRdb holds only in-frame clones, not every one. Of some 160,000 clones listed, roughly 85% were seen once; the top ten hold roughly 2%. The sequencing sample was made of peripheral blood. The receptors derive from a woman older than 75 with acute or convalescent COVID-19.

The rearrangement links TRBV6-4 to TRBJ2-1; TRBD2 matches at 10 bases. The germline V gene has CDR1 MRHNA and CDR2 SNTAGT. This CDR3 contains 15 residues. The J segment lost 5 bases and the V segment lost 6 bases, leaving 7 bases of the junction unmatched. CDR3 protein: CASSNSGGPNNEQFF. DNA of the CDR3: TGTGCCAGCAGCAATAGCGGGGGGCCCAACAATGAGCAGTTCTTC.

The CDR3 coding sequence is TGTGCCAGCAGCGTAGGGTCGTCCTCGAGCTCCTACAATGAGCAGTTCTTC. The encoded protein is CASSVGSSSSSYNEQFF. V and J are TRBV9 and TRBJ2-1; D gene unclear. The CDR3 has 17 amino acids. The V gene lost 0 bases and the J gene lost 0 bases, with 13 bases spanning the gap. Germline V gives CDR1 SGDLS, CDR2 YYNGEE.

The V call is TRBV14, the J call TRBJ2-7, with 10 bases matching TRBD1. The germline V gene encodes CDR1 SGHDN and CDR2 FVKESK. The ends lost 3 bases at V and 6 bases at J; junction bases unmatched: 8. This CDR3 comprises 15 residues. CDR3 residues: CASSQAPGQGFEQYF. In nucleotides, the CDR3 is TGTGCCAGCAGCCAGGCACCGGGACAGGGGTTCGAGCAGTACTTC.

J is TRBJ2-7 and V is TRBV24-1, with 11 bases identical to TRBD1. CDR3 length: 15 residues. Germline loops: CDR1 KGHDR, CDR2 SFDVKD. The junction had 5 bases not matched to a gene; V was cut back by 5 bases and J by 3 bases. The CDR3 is CATSGGTGGFYEQYF. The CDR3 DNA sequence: TGTGCCACCAGTGGGGGGACAGGGGGGTTCTACGAGCAGTACTTC.

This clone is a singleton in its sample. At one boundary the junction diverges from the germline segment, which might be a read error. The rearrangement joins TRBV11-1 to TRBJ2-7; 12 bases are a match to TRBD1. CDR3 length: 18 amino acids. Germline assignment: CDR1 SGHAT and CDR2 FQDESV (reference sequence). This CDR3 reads CASSLAGTGGSISYEQYF. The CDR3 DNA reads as TGTGCCAGCAGCCTAGCCGGGACAGGGGGCTCTATCTCCTACGAGCAGTACTTC.

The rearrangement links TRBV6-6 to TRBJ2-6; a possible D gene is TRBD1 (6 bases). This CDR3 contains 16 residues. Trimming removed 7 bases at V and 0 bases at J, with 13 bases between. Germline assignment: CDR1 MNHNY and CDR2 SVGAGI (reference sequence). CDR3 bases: TGTGCCAGCACCACCGGACAGACCTCTGGGGCCAACGTCCTGACTTTC. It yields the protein CASTTGQTSGANVLTF.

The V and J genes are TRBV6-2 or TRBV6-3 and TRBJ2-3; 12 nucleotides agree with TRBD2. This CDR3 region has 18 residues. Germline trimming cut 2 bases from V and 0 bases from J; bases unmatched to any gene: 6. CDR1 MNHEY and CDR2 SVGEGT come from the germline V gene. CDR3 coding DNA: TGTGCCAGCAGTTACCTACTAGCGGGGGGCTATAGCACAGATACGCAGTATTTT. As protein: CASSYLLAGGYSTDTQYF.

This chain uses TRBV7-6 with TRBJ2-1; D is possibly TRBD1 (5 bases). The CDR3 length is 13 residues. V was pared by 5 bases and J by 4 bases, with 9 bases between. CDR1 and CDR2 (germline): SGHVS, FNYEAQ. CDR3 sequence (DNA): TGTGCCAGCAGCCGCGACAGATACAATGAGCAGTTCTTC. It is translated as CASSRDRYNEQFF.

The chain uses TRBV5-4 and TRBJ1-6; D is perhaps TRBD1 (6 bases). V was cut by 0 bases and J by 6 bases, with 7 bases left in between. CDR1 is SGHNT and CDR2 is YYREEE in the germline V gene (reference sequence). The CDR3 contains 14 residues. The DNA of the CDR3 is TGTGCCAGCAGCTTGGGAGGGGGTAATTCACCCCTCCACTTT. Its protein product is CASSLGGGNSPLHF.

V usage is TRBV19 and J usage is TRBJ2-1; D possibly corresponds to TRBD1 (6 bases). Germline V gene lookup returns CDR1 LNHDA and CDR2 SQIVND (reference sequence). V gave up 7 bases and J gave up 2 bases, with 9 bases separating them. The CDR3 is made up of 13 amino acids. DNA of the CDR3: TGTGCCAGTAAAGGGGGAACCTACAATGAGCAGTTCTTC. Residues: CASKGGTYNEQFF.

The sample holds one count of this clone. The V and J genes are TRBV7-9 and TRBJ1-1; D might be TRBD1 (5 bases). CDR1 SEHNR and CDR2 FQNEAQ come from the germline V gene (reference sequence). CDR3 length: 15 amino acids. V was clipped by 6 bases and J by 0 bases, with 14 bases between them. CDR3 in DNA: TGTGCCAGCAGTAAAAGGGGAACCATGAACACTGAAGCTTTCTTT. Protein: CASSKRGTMNTEAFF.

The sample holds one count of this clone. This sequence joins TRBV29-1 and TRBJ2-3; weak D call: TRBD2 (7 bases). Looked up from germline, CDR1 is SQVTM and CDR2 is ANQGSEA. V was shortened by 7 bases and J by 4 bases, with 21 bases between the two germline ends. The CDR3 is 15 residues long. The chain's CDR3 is CSGKGGQGGADTQYF. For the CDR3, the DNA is TGCAGCGGGAAGGGGGGGCAGGGAGGCGCAGATACGCAGTATTTT.

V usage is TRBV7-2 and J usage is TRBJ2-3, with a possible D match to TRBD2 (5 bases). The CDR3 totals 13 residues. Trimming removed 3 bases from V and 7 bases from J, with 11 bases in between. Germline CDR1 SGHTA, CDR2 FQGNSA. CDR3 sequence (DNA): TGTGCCAGCAGCTTCAGACGGGATAATACGCAGTATTTT. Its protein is CASSFRRDNTQYF.

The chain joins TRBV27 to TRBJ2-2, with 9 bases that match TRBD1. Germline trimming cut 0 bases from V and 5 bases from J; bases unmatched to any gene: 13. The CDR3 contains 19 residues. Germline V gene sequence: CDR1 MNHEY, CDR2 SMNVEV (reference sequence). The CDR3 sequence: CASSLSIMGQGPGTGELFF. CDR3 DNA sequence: TGTGCCAGCAGTTTATCTATTATGGGACAGGGACCGGGGACCGGGGAGCTGTTTTTT.

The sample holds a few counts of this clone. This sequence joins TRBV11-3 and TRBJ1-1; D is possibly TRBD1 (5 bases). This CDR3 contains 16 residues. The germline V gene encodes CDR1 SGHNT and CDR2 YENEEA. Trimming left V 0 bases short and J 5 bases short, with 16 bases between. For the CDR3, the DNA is TGTGCCAGCAGCTTAGACGGCCGGGAGGGGAGGACTGAAGCTTTCTTT. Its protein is CASSLDGREGRTEAFF.

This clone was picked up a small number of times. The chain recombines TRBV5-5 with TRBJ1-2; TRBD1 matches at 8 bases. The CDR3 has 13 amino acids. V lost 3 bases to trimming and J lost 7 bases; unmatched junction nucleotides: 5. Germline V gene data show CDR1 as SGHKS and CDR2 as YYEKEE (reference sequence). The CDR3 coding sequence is TGTGCCAGCAGCTCGACAGGGGAGGGTGGCTACACCTTC. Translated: CASSSTGEGGYTF.

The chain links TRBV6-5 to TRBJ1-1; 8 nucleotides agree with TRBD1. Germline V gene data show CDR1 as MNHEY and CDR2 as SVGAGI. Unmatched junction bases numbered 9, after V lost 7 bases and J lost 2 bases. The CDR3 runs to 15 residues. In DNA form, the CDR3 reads TGTGCCAGCATCAGGGGGACAGGACACAACACTGAAGCTTTCTTT. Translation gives CASIRGTGHNTEAFF.

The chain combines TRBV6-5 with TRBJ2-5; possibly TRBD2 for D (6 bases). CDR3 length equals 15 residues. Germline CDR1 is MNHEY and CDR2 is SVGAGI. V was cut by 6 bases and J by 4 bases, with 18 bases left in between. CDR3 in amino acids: CASSRAGGAGETQYF. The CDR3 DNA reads TGTGCCAGCAGCCGAGCGGGCGGGGCTGGAGAGACCCAGTACTTC.

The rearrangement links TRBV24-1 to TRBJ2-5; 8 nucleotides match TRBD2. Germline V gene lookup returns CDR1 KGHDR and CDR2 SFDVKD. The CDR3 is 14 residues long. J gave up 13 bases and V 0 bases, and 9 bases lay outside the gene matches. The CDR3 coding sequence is TGTGCCACCAGTGATTTGGGTGGTAGCGGGGCGGTGTACTTC. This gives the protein CATSDLGGSGAVYF.

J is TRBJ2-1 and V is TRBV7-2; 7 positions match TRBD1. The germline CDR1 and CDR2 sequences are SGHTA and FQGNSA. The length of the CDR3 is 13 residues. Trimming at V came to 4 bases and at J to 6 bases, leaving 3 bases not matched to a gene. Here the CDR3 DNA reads TGTGCCAGCAGCTACGGGACAGTCAATGAGCAGTTCTTC. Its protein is CASSYGTVNEQFF. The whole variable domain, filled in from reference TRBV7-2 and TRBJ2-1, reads GAGVSQSPSNKVTEKGKDVELRCDPISGHTALYWYRQSLGQGLEFLIYFQGNSAPDKSGLPSDRFSAERTGGSVSTLTIQRTQQEDSAVYLCASSYGTVNEQFFGPGTRLTVL.

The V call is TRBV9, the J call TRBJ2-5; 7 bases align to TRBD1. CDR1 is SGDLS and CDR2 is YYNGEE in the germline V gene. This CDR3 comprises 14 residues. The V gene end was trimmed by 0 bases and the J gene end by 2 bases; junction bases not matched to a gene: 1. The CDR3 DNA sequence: TGTGCCAGCAGCGTAGGGGACAGTCAAGAGACCCAGTACTTC. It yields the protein CASSVGDSQETQYF.

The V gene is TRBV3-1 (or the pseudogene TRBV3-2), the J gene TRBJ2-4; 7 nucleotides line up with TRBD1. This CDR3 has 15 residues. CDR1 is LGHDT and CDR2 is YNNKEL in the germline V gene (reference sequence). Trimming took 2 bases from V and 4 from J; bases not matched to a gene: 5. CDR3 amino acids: CASSQLRTGKNIQYF. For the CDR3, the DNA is TGTGCCAGCAGCCAATTACGGACAGGAAAAAACATTCAGTACTTC.

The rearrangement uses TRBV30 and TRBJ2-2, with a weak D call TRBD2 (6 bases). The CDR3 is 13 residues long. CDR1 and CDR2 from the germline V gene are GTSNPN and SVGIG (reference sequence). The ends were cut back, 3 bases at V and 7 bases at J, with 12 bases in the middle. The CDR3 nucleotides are TGTGCCTGGAGCCCTCAGGGACTCGGGGAGCTGTTTTTT. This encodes CAWSPQGLGELFF.

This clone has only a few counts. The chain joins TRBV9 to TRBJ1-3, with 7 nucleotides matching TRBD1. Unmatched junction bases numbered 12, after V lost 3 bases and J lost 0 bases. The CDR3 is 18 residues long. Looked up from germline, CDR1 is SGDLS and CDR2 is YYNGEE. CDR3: CASSARDRSASSGNTIYF. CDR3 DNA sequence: TGTGCCAGCAGCGCCCGGGACAGAAGCGCGAGCTCTGGAAACACCATATATTTT.

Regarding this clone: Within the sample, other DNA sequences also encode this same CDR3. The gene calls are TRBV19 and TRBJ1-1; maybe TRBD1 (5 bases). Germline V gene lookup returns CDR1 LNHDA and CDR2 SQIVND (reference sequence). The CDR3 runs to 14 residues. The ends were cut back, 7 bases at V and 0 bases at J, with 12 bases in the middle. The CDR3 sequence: CASTLGGMNTEAFF. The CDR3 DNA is TGTGCCAGTACCCTGGGGGGAATGAACACTGAAGCTTTCTTT.

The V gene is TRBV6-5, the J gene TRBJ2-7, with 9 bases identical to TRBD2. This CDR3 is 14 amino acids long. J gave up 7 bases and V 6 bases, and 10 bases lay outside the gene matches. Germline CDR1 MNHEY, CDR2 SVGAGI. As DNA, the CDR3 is TGTGCCAGCAGAAACCCTACGCGGGAGGGTGAGCAGTACTTC. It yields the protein CASRNPTREGEQYF.